This TCR beta chain was identified in a study of cytomegalovirus exposure and HLA in healthy donors. About this clone itself: The antigen is undetermined.

PCR primers comprised 60 Vbeta and 13 Jbeta primers. Repertoires were generated with immunoSEQ multiplex PCR, while TCRdb's copy carries only in-frame clones and drops some. The sample has roughly 100,000 clones; around 75% are singletons. Overall study findings and caveats: Rare sequences made up most TCRs, while some public TCRs were found in many donors.

The V gene's germline CDR1 is MNHNS and CDR2 SASEGT. Deletions cut 2 bases from V and 6 bases from J, with 13 bases between. This CDR3 has 14 amino acids. This sequence originates from a female donor in good health and CMV-seronegative. V is TRBV6-1 and J is TRBJ1-1, with D possibly matching TRBD1 (6 bases). The sample comprised PBMCs. The CDR3 sequence is CASSETGWLAEAFF. DNA of the CDR3: TGTGCCAGCAGTGAAACAGGGTGGTTGGCTGAAGCTTTCTTT.